This TCR beta chain comes out of a study of tumor-infiltrating lymphocytes in oesophageal squamous cell carcinoma. TCRdb itself ran the PCR reads through MiXCR, one entry per CDR3 protein. Among 14,000 or so distinct CDR3 sequences listed, 50% were seen once. This clonotype has a handful of counts. Germline CDR1 SGHVS, CDR2 FQNEAQ. The CDR3 loop spans 14 amino acids. Trimming stripped 1 base from V and 7 bases from J, with 13 bases between. The material sequenced was esophageal tumor tissue. This clonotype was obtained from a male donor with esophageal squamous cell carcinoma. V usage is TRBV7-8 and J usage is TRBJ1-2; no clear D gene. CDR3 sequence reads: CASSLELGRSGYTF. Written as DNA, the CDR3 is TGTGCCAGCAGCTTAGAGCTCGGGAGGAGTGGCTACACCTTC. The full variable domain, its missing parts supplied by reference TRBV7-8 and TRBJ1-2, is GAGVSQSPRYKVAKRGQDVALRCDPISGHVSLFWYQQALGQGPEFLTYFQNEAQLDKSGLPSDRFFAERPEGSVSTLKIQRTQQEDSAVYLCASSLELGRSGYTFGSGTRLTVV.